Below are 20 T cell receptor beta chains sequenced from a single sample in a study of blood T cell repertoires in COVID-19 (dated by TCRdb to about 2020). The library was prepared using the immunoSEQ multiplex PCR assay. Sourced from immuneACCESS, this table was stored by TCRdb with only in-frame sequences that have V and J called. A share of the clones is absent; for the studies checked, an unresolved V gene accounts for under half, and the remainder has no known explanation. This sample comprises 95,000 to 150,000 clones, around nine tenths of them detected only once. The ten largest clones represent roughly 1.2% of the sample. The material sequenced was peripheral blood. The origin of the receptors is an elderly woman with acute or convalescent COVID-19.

This clone appeared once. The rearrangement joins TRBV5-1 to TRBJ2-7; D call uncertain. The germline V and J ends were trimmed by 3 bases and 7 bases, with 8 bases remaining between them. Germline values: CDR1 SGHRS, CDR2 YFSETQ. There are 11 residues in the CDR3. CDR3 sequence (DNA): TGCGCCAGCAGCTCTGCCCAGGAGCAGTACTTC. It is translated as CASSSAQEQYF.

About this clone itself: Other nucleotide sequences in the sample specify the same CDR3. This chain joins TRBV4-3 and TRBJ1-2, with a tentative D call TRBD1 (5 bases). This CDR3 is 14 amino acids long. Germline loops: CDR1 LGHNA, CDR2 YSLEER. The V end lost 2 bases, the J end lost 2 bases, and 9 bases lay between the germline ends. Here the CDR3 DNA reads TGCGCCAGCAGCCAAAATAGGGGAAACTATGGCTACACCTTC. This translates into CASSQNRGNYGYTF.

The V gene is TRBV4-1, the J gene TRBJ2-2; TRBD2 might be the D (6 bases). Germline V lookup: CDR1 MGHRA, CDR2 YSYEKL. The CDR3 spans 16 residues. V dropped 4 bases and J dropped 3 bases, with 15 bases sitting between them. DNA for the CDR3: TGCGCCAGCAGCCTTGGGGCCAGCGGGTACACCGGGGAGCTGTTTTTT. Protein: CASSLGASGYTGELFF.

The V gene is TRBV5-4, the J gene TRBJ1-2; 7 nucleotides line up with TRBD1. Germline-derived CDR1 and CDR2 are SGHNT and YYREEE (reference sequence). CDR3 length: 16 amino acids. V lost 2 bases to trimming and J lost 0 bases; unmatched junction nucleotides: 7. As DNA, the CDR3 is TGTGCCAGCAGCTTAGAGGGGGCAGCCTCTAACTATGGCTACACCTTC. This gives the protein CASSLEGAASNYGYTF.

CDR3 nucleotides: TGCGCCAGCAGTGAGTGGGGGGTGGATGGCACCGGGGAGCTGTTTTTT. Protein: CASSEWGVDGTGELFF. The chain links TRBV10-2 to TRBJ2-2; maybe TRBD2 (6 bases). V shed 1 base and J shed 4 bases, with 13 bases lying between them. The CDR3 extends over 16 amino acids. Germline CDR1 WSHSY, CDR2 SAAADI.

The chain joins TRBV18 to TRBJ2-1; D is unclear. Trimming removed 0 bases from V and 4 bases from J, with 4 bases in between. The CDR3 extends over 13 amino acids. The V gene's germline CDR1 is KGHSH and CDR2 LQKENI. CDR3 in DNA: TGTGCCAGCTCACCACCGGCTTACAATGAGCAGTTCTTC. Protein sequence: CASSPPAYNEQFF.

This sequence joins TRBV7-9 and TRBJ2-4, with D perhaps matching TRBD1 (5 bases). V lost 3 bases, J lost 6 bases, and 12 bases lay in between. CDR1 is SEHNR and CDR2 is FQNEAQ in the germline V gene (reference sequence). CDR3 length equals 14 residues. CDR3 bases: TGTGCCAGCAGCTTCTCCCAGGGCGGAAACATTCAGTACTTC. It is translated as CASSFSQGGNIQYF.

This rearrangement joins TRBV5-1 to TRBJ1-4; D is perhaps TRBD1 (6 bases). V gave up 0 bases and J gave up 7 bases, with 13 bases separating them. Germline CDR1 and CDR2: SGHRS and YFSETQ. The CDR3 totals 15 residues. CDR3 DNA sequence: TGCGCCAGCAGCTTGGCAGGGGCTTCAGGTGAAAAACTGTTTTTT. As protein: CASSLAGASGEKLFF.

The chain links TRBV6-5 to TRBJ1-2; 8 bases align to TRBD1. CDR1 is MNHEY, CDR2 SVGAGI, per germline. V shed 0 bases, J shed 10 bases, and the junction held 4 bases outside the gene matches. This CDR3 spans 13 amino acids. CDR3 loop: CASSYSTGEDYTF. Here the CDR3 DNA reads TGTGCCAGCAGTTACTCGACAGGGGAGGACTACACCTTC.

This clone was seen only a few times. This rearrangement joins TRBV7-8 to TRBJ1-3, with 7 positions matching TRBD1. CDR3 length: 15 amino acids. Germline V gene lookup returns CDR1 SGHVS and CDR2 FQNEAQ. V lost 2 bases to trimming and J lost 4 bases; unmatched junction nucleotides: 5. The CDR3, as DNA: TGTGCCAGCAGCTTAACCGACAGGGTCGGAAACACCATATATTTT. Its translation is CASSLTDRVGNTIYF. Looking up the rest from reference TRBV7-8 and TRBJ1-3 gives the full variable domain: GAGVSQSPRYKVAKRGQDVALRCDPISGHVSLFWYQQALGQGPEFLTYFQNEAQLDKSGLPSDRFFAERPEGSVSTLKIQRTQQEDSAVYLCASSLTDRVGNTIYFGEGSWLTVV.

V and J are TRBV7-9 and TRBJ1-2; D possibly corresponds to TRBD1 (5 bases). Trimming removed 5 bases at V and 3 bases at J, with 16 bases between. This CDR3 contains 15 residues. Germline loops: CDR1 SEHNR, CDR2 FQNEAQ (reference sequence). CDR3 bases: TGTGCCAGCAGCCCGGGACGAGGGAGGGACTATGGCTACACCTTC. Its protein is CASSPGRGRDYGYTF. The variable domain in full, with the rest retrieved from reference TRBV7-9 and TRBJ1-2, is DTGVSQNPRHKITKRGQNVTFRCDPISEHNRLYWYRQTLGQGPEFLTYFQNEAQLEKSRLLSDRFSAERPKGSFSTLEIQRTEQGDSAMYLCASSPGRGRDYGYTFGSGTRLTVV.

The chain couples TRBV15 to TRBJ1-3, with no clear D. The CDR3 covers 15 residues. Germline values: CDR1 LNHNV, CDR2 YYDKDF (reference sequence). Trimming left V 4 bases short and J 7 bases short, with 17 bases between. This CDR3 is CATSTERGSWNTIYF. CDR3 DNA: TGTGCCACCAGCACCGAGAGAGGGTCTTGGAACACCATATATTTT.

The chain carries TRBV19 and TRBJ2-2, with 9 bases matching TRBD1. CDR1 LNHDA and CDR2 SQIVND come from the germline V gene (reference sequence). After removal of 5 bases from V and 6 bases from J, the junction contained 7 bases not matched to a gene. CDR3 size: 15 residues. CDR3 sequence: CASSQQGARAGELFF. The CDR3 nucleotides read TGTGCCAGTAGTCAACAGGGGGCGCGGGCCGGGGAGCTGTTTTTT.

The rearrangement links TRBV5-4 to TRBJ1-1; 9 bases align to TRBD1. The V gene end was trimmed by 5 bases and the J gene end by 1 base; junction bases not matched to a gene: 12. CDR1 and CDR2 (germline): SGHNT, YYREEE (reference sequence). The CDR3 extends over 17 amino acids. CDR3 sequence reads: CASSRPGQGLGNTEAFF. The DNA for the CDR3 is TGTGCCAGCAGTCGACCGGGACAGGGACTCGGGAACACTGAAGCTTTCTTT.

The chain has TRBV4-1 and TRBJ1-5; tentatively, D is TRBD1 (6 bases). V lost 4 bases, J lost 3 bases, and 13 bases lay in between. The CDR3 spans 15 residues. Germline V lookup: CDR1 MGHRA, CDR2 YSYEKL. DNA for the CDR3: TGCGCCAGCAGCCCCCCAGGGGCTGTCAATCAGCCCCAGCATTTT. Its protein is CASSPPGAVNQPQHF.

This sequence joins TRBV7-3 and TRBJ2-7; no definite D call. The germline CDR1 and CDR2 sequences are SGHTA and FQGTGA. V was pared by 3 bases and J by 2 bases, with 8 bases between. The CDR3 is 13 amino acids. The CDR3 DNA sequence: TGTGCCAGCAGCTTCGACACGACCTACGAGCAGTACTTC. It codes for CASSFDTTYEQYF.

The rearrangement links TRBV6-1 to TRBJ2-1; possibly TRBD2 for D (6 bases). Germline V gives CDR1 MNHNS, CDR2 SASEGT. V was shortened by 3 bases and J by 1 base, with 10 bases between the two germline ends. This CDR3 spans 15 amino acids. The CDR3 is CASSDIAASYNEQFF. The CDR3 coding sequence is TGTGCCAGCAGTGATATAGCGGCTTCCTACAATGAGCAGTTCTTC.

The CDR3, as DNA: TGTGCCAGCAGTTTGGCCTTGCCCTACGAGCAGTACTTC. Translated: CASSLALPYEQYF. V is TRBV12-3 or TRBV12-4 and J is TRBJ2-7, with D hard to call. Trimming removed 3 bases at V and 2 bases at J, with 8 bases between. The CDR3 is 13 residues long.

This clone was observed a handful of times. The chain links TRBV21-1 to TRBJ1-2; no DNA check was done on the table's D call, TRBD1. TRBV21-1 has pseudogene status. The CDR3 has 15 amino acids. The CDR3 loop reads CASSTKTGSNYGYTF. CDR3 nucleotides: TGTGCCAGCAGCACTAAGACAGGTTCTAACTATGGCTACACCTTC.

The genes are TRBV28 and TRBJ1-5, with a weak D call TRBD1 (6 bases). Germline V CDR1 and CDR2: MDHEN, SYDVKM. Trimming removed 6 bases from V and 0 bases from J, with 12 bases in between. CDR3 size: 15 residues. The CDR3 nucleotides are TGTGCCAGCAGCGAGGAGACAGGTAGCAATCAGCCCCAGCATTTT. Amino acids: CASSEETGSNQPQHF.